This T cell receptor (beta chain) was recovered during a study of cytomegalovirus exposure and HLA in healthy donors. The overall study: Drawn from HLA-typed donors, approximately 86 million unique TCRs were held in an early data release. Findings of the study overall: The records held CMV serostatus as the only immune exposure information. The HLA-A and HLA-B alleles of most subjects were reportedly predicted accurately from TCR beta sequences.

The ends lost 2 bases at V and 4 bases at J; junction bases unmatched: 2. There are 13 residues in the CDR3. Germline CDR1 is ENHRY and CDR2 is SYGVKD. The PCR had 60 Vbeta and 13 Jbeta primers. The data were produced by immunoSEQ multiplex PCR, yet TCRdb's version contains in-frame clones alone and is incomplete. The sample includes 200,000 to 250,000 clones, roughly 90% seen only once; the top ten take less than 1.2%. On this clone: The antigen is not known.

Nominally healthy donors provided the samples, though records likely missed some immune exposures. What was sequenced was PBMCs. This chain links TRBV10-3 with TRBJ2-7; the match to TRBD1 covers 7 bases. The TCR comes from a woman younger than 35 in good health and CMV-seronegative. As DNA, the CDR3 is TGTGCCATCAGTGAGGCACAGGGGTACGAGCAGTACTTC. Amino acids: CAISEAQGYEQYF.